The 15 T cell receptor beta chains below were found in one sample sequenced in a study of blood T cell repertoires in COVID-19. Clones were read by immunoSEQ multiplex PCR, and TCRdb kept only the in-frame ones, dropping some. The sample lists around 56,000 clones; 90% were seen once. The sequenced sample was peripheral blood. These receptors originate from an elderly man with acute or convalescent COVID-19.

J is TRBJ1-1 and V is TRBV2, with D unresolved. This CDR3 has 15 residues. V was trimmed by 1 base and J by 1 base, leaving 10 bases between them. CDR1 SNHLY and CDR2 FYNNEI come from the germline V gene. In DNA, the CDR3 is TGTGCCAGCAGTGAAGGCCTCGACAAGAACACTGAAGCTTTCTTT. Residues: CASSEGLDKNTEAFF.

This chain connects TRBV7-2 to TRBJ2-3, with TRBD1 matching 8 bases. The length of the CDR3 is 15 residues. Trimming removed 3 bases from V and 4 bases from J; junction bases left unmatched: 6. Germline V gives CDR1 SGHTA, CDR2 FQGNSA. CDR3 coding DNA: TGTGCCAGCAGCTTCGGTCAGGGGGCCGCAGATACGCAGTATTTT. Residues: CASSFGQGAADTQYF. The full variable domain, with the rest looked up from reference TRBV7-2 and TRBJ2-3, is GAGVSQSPSNKVTEKGKDVELRCDPISGHTALYWYRQSLGQGLEFLIYFQGNSAPDKSGLPSDRFSAERTGGSVSTLTIQRTQQEDSAVYLCASSFGQGAADTQYFGPGTRLTVL.

The chain links TRBV19 to TRBJ1-5; a possible D gene is TRBD1 (6 bases). V was trimmed by 5 bases and J by 1 base, leaving 12 bases between them. This CDR3 comprises 15 residues. CDR1 is LNHDA, CDR2 SQIVND, per germline (reference sequence). CDR3 protein: CASSEQGQSNQPQHF. CDR3 bases: TGTGCCAGTAGTGAACAGGGTCAGAGCAATCAGCCCCAGCATTTT.

The rearrangement links TRBV28 to TRBJ2-1, with 7 bases lining up with TRBD1. The CDR3 is 16 amino acids. CDR1 and CDR2 from the germline V gene are MDHEN and SYDVKM. Germline trimming cut 6 bases from V and 1 base from J; bases unmatched to any gene: 9. The CDR3 nucleotides are TGTGCCAGCAGACCCCCCGGGACAGTTTCCTACAATGAGCAGTTCTTC. It encodes CASRPPGTVSYNEQFF.

The chain couples TRBV18 to TRBJ2-5; 8 nucleotides agree with TRBD1. V lost 4 bases and J lost 2; bases outside the gene matches: 3. CDR3 size: 14 residues. Germline CDR1 is KGHSH and CDR2 is LQKENI. CDR3 DNA sequence: TGTGCCAGCTCACTGGACAGGGCTCAAGAGACCCAGTACTTC. Protein: CASSLDRAQETQYF.

CDR3 bases: TGTGCCAGCAACAGCGGGGTAAACTACGAGCAGTACTTC. Residues: CASNSGVNYEQYF. The V gene is TRBV5-5, the J gene TRBJ2-7; 7 nucleotides align to TRBD2. Germline trimming cut 6 bases from V and 3 bases from J; bases unmatched to any gene: 6. This CDR3 comprises 13 residues. Germline assignment: CDR1 SGHKS and CDR2 YYEKEE (reference sequence).

This clone was seen only once. The gene calls are TRBV19 and TRBJ2-1, with D possibly TRBD2 on 6 matching bases. CDR3 length equals 17 residues. V was trimmed by 5 bases and J by 0 bases, leaving 17 bases between them. From germline, CDR1 is LNHDA and CDR2 SQIVND (reference sequence). The CDR3 reads CASSPRRDGSSYNEQFF. CDR3 bases: TGTGCCAGTAGTCCACGCCGGGACGGGAGCTCCTACAATGAGCAGTTCTTC. Full variable domain (outside the CDR3, taken from reference TRBV19 and TRBJ2-1): DGGITQSPKYLFRKEGQNVTLSCEQNLNHDAMYWYRQDPGQGLRLIYYSQIVNDFQKGDIAEGYSVSREKKESFPLTVTSAQKNPTAFYLCASSPRRDGSSYNEQFFGPGTRLTVL.

The gene calls are TRBV5-1 and TRBJ1-1, with 8 bases lining up with TRBD1. This CDR3 has 13 amino acids. The germline CDR1 and CDR2 sequences are SGHRS and YFSETQ. Trimming took 5 bases from V and 6 from J; bases not matched to a gene: 6. The CDR3 here is CASRRTGQSEAFF. CDR3 sequence (DNA): TGCGCCAGCAGGCGGACAGGGCAGTCTGAAGCTTTCTTT.

This chain joins TRBV27 and TRBJ2-7; weak D call: TRBD1 (5 bases). This CDR3 spans 14 amino acids. Deletions cut 6 bases from V and 6 bases from J, with 18 bases between. Germline loops: CDR1 MNHEY, CDR2 SMNVEV (reference sequence). Here the CDR3 reads CASRRQGSSGEQYF. DNA of the CDR3: TGTGCCAGCAGGCGGCAGGGTTCCTCGGGCGAGCAGTACTTC.

The chain joins TRBV14 to TRBJ2-5, with 8 bases matching TRBD2. Germline CDR1 and CDR2: SGHDN and FVKESK. Losses at the gene ends were 0 bases for V and 4 bases for J; bases not matched to a gene: 1. This CDR3 comprises 14 residues. The CDR3 bases are TGTGCCAGCAGCCAAGAACGGGGGGGAGAGACCCAGTACTTC. It encodes CASSQERGGETQYF.

The rearrangement uses TRBV7-2 and TRBJ1-5; perhaps TRBD1 as D (5 bases). This CDR3 comprises 15 residues. Germline lookup yields CDR1 SGHTA and CDR2 FQGNSA. V lost 4 bases and J 3 bases, leaving 13 bases between the germline ends. This CDR3 is CASSSATVPNQPQHF. In nucleotides, the CDR3 is TGTGCCAGCAGCTCAGCGACAGTGCCCAATCAGCCCCAGCATTTT.

The chain is built from TRBV11-1 and TRBJ2-5, with a tentative D call TRBD2 (6 bases). Trimming took 0 bases from V and 2 from J, leaving 10 bases between them. The CDR3 has 15 residues. CDR1 SGHAT and CDR2 FQDESV come from the germline V gene (reference sequence). CDR3 nucleotides: TGTGCCAGCAGCTTAGCCCTTGGAGGGCAAGAGACCCAGTACTTC. This translates into CASSLALGGQETQYF.

The rearrangement uses TRBV5-4 and TRBJ1-5; unclear D gene. Germline V CDR1 and CDR2: SGHNT, YYREEE (reference sequence). This CDR3 is 15 amino acids long. Trimming pared 4 bases from V and 0 bases from J, leaving 11 bases between. The CDR3 DNA reads TGTGCCAGCAGCCAGAACCCGAATAGCAATCAGCCCCAGCATTTT. This encodes CASSQNPNSNQPQHF. The entire variable domain, with the rest obtained from reference TRBV5-4 and TRBJ1-5, is as follows: ETGVTQSPTHLIKTRGQQVTLRCSSQSGHNTVSWYQQALGQGPQFIFQYYREEENGRGNFPPRFSGLQFPNYSSELNVNALELDDSALYLCASSQNPNSNQPQHFGDGTRLSIL.

Only one count was recorded for this clone. Here the CDR3 reads CASSPKPTGVGANVLTF. DNA for the CDR3: TGTGCCAGTAGCCCAAAGCCGACAGGGGTGGGGGCCAACGTCCTGACTTTC. This chain connects TRBV19 to TRBJ2-6; TRBD1 aligns across 8 bases. Trimming removed 6 bases from V and 4 bases from J; junction bases left unmatched: 11. Germline lookup yields CDR1 LNHDA and CDR2 SQIVND (reference sequence). The CDR3 has 17 amino acids.

This chain joins TRBV3-1 (or the pseudogene TRBV3-2) and TRBJ1-1; TRBD1 aligns across 9 bases. Germline CDR1 and CDR2: LGHDT and YNNKEL (reference sequence). V lost 0 bases to trimming and J lost 3 bases; unmatched junction nucleotides: 5. The CDR3 has 16 residues. This chain's CDR3 is CASSQEGQGRDTEAFF. In nucleotides, the CDR3 is TGTGCCAGCAGCCAAGAAGGACAGGGGCGGGACACTGAAGCTTTCTTT.